These 27 T cell receptor beta chains were sequenced from one sample in a study of T cell clones after liver transplantation. Generated by immunoSEQ multiplex PCR, the TCRdb table keeps only in-frame clones and is missing some. This table has some 80,000 clones, roughly 80% appearing once. The sequences come from CD4+ T cells from blood, collected around 50 months after liver transplant. The receptors were gathered from a human patient who received a liver transplant. Some T cells may have originated in the graft donor.

The J gene is TRBJ2-5, the V gene TRBV7-8; 11 nucleotides match TRBD2. The germline CDR1 and CDR2 sequences are SGHVS and FQNEAQ. The CDR3 totals 17 residues. With 4 bases clipped from V and 7 bases from J, the junction kept 14 bases outside the gene matches. CDR3 nucleotides: TGTGCCAGCAGCTCGGCGGGCACTAGCGGGAGAAGAGGGACCCAGTACTTC. Amino acid sequence: CASSSAGTSGRRGTQYF.

The rearrangement links TRBV9 to TRBJ1-2; D unclear. V was clipped by 10 bases and J by 4 bases, with 17 bases between them. The CDR3 is 13 residues long. CDR1 and CDR2 from the germline V gene are SGDLS and YYNGEE. CDR3: CASQGRSGYGYTF. The DNA of the CDR3 is TGTGCCTCCCAAGGGAGAAGTGGCTATGGCTACACCTTC.

The chain has TRBV25-1 and TRBJ1-3; D is uncertain. Germline V CDR1 and CDR2: MGHDK, SYGVNS. CDR3 size: 14 residues. The V gene lost 7 bases and the J gene lost 4 bases, with 14 bases spanning the gap. CDR3 residues: CASKRVEWGNTIYF. The CDR3 coding sequence is TGTGCCAGCAAACGGGTTGAATGGGGAAACACCATATATTTT.

The V and J genes are TRBV7-9 and TRBJ2-7; D is possibly TRBD1 (7 bases). The CDR3 consists of 14 residues. Germline lookup yields CDR1 SEHNR and CDR2 FQNEAQ (reference sequence). The V end lost 2 bases, the J end lost 6 bases, and 14 bases lay between the germline ends. As DNA, the CDR3 is TGTGCCAGCAGCTTAAGCAGGGGGGATACCGAGCAGTACTTC. It yields the protein CASSLSRGDTEQYF. Combining the CDR3 with reference TRBV7-9 and TRBJ2-7 gives the whole variable domain DTGVSQNPRHKITKRGQNVTFRCDPISEHNRLYWYRQTLGQGPEFLTYFQNEAQLEKSRLLSDRFSAERPKGSFSTLEIQRTEQGDSAMYLCASSLSRGDTEQYFGPGTRLTVT.

This clone was seen once. The chain carries TRBV7-2 and TRBJ2-1, with a tentative D call TRBD2 (6 bases). This CDR3 is 16 amino acids long. Trimming took 6 bases from V and 2 from J, leaving 17 bases between them. CDR1 SGHTA and CDR2 FQGNSA come from the germline V gene. CDR3 DNA: TGTGCCAGCAGGTCCACCGGGACTTTGCCCTACAATGAGCAGTTCTTC. Its translation: CASRSTGTLPYNEQFF.

CDR3 in DNA: TGTGCCAGCTCACCACGGAGGGACCAAGAGACCCAGTACTTC. It encodes CASSPRRDQETQYF. The V gene is TRBV18, the J gene TRBJ2-5; D may be TRBD2 (6 bases). Per germline, CDR1 KGHSH and CDR2 LQKENI. The CDR3 loop spans 14 amino acids. V was shortened by 1 base and J by 0 bases, with 6 bases between the two germline ends.

The V call is TRBV28, the J call TRBJ1-5; D possibly corresponds to TRBD1 (5 bases). The CDR3 is 13 amino acids. CDR1 MDHEN and CDR2 SYDVKM come from the germline V gene. V lost 3 bases and J lost 6, with 9 bases in between. CDR3: CASSFPGRQPQHF. The CDR3 coding sequence is TGTGCCAGCAGTTTCCCGGGGCGTCAGCCCCAGCATTTT. Complete variable domain (other parts from reference TRBV28 and TRBJ1-5): DVKVTQSSRYLVKRTGEKVFLECVQDMDHENMFWYRQDPGLGLRLIYFSYDVKMKEKGDIPEGYSVSREKKERFSLILESASTNQTSMYLCASSFPGRQPQHFGDGTRLSIL.

The V call is TRBV18, the J call TRBJ2-7, with unresolved D. CDR3 length: 15 residues. Germline assignment: CDR1 KGHSH and CDR2 LQKENI. V gave up 2 bases and J gave up 1 base, with 12 bases separating them. The CDR3 DNA reads TGTGCCAGCTCACCAAGGACGGTTCCTTCCTACGAGCAGTACTTC. Protein: CASSPRTVPSYEQYF.

V gene TRBV6-5 combines with J gene TRBJ1-5; D is perhaps TRBD1 (5 bases). Deletions cut 4 bases from V and 5 bases from J, with 12 bases between. Germline V gene sequence: CDR1 MNHEY, CDR2 SVGAGI. This CDR3 spans 14 amino acids. Here the CDR3 DNA reads TGTGCCAGCAGTTCGGTCAGGGAAGATCAGCCCCAGCATTTT. It yields the protein CASSSVREDQPQHF.

DNA of the CDR3: TGTGCCAGCAGCTTAGCGTCAGGAAACGTAGGGGACGAGCAGTACTTC. It codes for CASSLASGNVGDEQYF. The chain links TRBV7-2 to TRBJ2-7; D is perhaps TRBD1 (5 bases). V lost 0 bases to trimming and J lost 5 bases, with 17 bases between them. From germline, CDR1 is SGHTA and CDR2 FQGNSA. The CDR3 totals 16 residues.

V is TRBV7-9 and J is TRBJ1-4; the D is unclear. CDR3 length: 15 amino acids. Between the trimmed V and J ends, which lost 5 bases and 0 bases, there was a span of 10 bases. In germline, CDR1 is SEHNR, CDR2 FQNEAQ (reference sequence). CDR3: CASSLNAATNEKLFF. The CDR3 DNA is TGTGCCAGCAGCCTCAACGCTGCAACTAATGAAAAACTGTTTTTT. Looking up the rest from reference TRBV7-9 and TRBJ1-4 gives the full variable domain: DTGVSQNPRHKITKRGQNVTFRCDPISEHNRLYWYRQTLGQGPEFLTYFQNEAQLEKSRLLSDRFSAERPKGSFSTLEIQRTEQGDSAMYLCASSLNAATNEKLFFGSGTQLSVL.

The chain uses TRBV18 and TRBJ2-3, with 10 bases matching TRBD2. The V gene end was trimmed by 4 bases and the J gene end by 5 bases; junction bases not matched to a gene: 3. CDR3 length: 14 amino acids. In germline, CDR1 is KGHSH, CDR2 LQKENI. This chain's CDR3 is CASSLLAGGDTQYF. The DNA for the CDR3 is TGTGCCAGCTCACTTTTAGCGGGAGGAGATACGCAGTATTTT.

V usage is TRBV11-3 and J usage is TRBJ2-5; 8 bases map to TRBD1. CDR3 size: 14 residues. Germline V gene data show CDR1 as SGHNT and CDR2 as YENEEA. After removal of 6 bases from V and 6 bases from J, the junction contained 9 bases not matched to a gene. CDR3 sequence: CASSVTGAEKTQYF. The CDR3 region has the DNA TGTGCCAGCAGTGTGACAGGGGCAGAGAAGACCCAGTACTTC. The entire variable domain, with the rest obtained from reference TRBV11-3 and TRBJ2-5, is as follows: EAGVVQSPRYKIIEKKQPVAFWCNPISGHNTLYWYLQNLGQGPELLIRYENEEAVDDSQLPKDRFSAERLKGVDSTLKIQPAELGDSAVYLCASSVTGAEKTQYFGPGTRLLVL.

The V call is TRBV5-4, the J call TRBJ1-5; 7 nucleotides match TRBD1. The CDR3 runs to 15 residues. Unmatched junction bases numbered 5, after V lost 4 bases and J lost 1 base. Germline CDR1 and CDR2: SGHNT and YYREEE (reference sequence). The CDR3 here is CASSADRASNQPQHF. The CDR3 region has the DNA TGTGCCAGCAGCGCAGACAGGGCGAGCAATCAGCCCCAGCATTTT.

The rearrangement joins TRBV28 to TRBJ1-5, with D maybe TRBD1 (5 bases). V was trimmed by 7 bases and J by 7 bases, leaving 23 bases between them. The CDR3 consists of 16 residues. Germline lookup yields CDR1 MDHEN and CDR2 SYDVKM. The CDR3 region has the DNA TGTGCCAGCATCCCCTTCCGAGGGCAGGGTAGGCAGCCCCAGCATTTT. Translated, it gives CASIPFRGQGRQPQHF. The full variable domain, with the rest looked up from reference TRBV28 and TRBJ1-5, is DVKVTQSSRYLVKRTGEKVFLECVQDMDHENMFWYRQDPGLGLRLIYFSYDVKMKEKGDIPEGYSVSREKKERFSLILESASTNQTSMYLCASIPFRGQGRQPQHFGDGTRLSIL.

For this clone: The junction and the germline gene differ at one end; a read error may be behind it. The gene calls are TRBV6-6 and TRBJ2-4; TRBD2 matches at 7 bases. There are 15 residues in the CDR3. CDR1 and CDR2 (germline): MNHNY, SVGAGI (reference sequence). The CDR3 loop reads CASSDSRETKNIQYF. The DNA for the CDR3 is TGTGCCAGCAGTGACTCGCGGGAGACCAAAAACATTCAGTACTTC.

DNA of the CDR3: TGTGCCAGCAGTGCGGTGAATAGCAATCAGCCCCAGCATTTT. Protein: CASSAVNSNQPQHF. The chain employs TRBV2 and TRBJ1-5, with unresolved D. This CDR3 spans 14 amino acids. The V and J ends lost 4 bases and 0 bases respectively, with 7 bases between them. The germline CDR1 and CDR2 sequences are SNHLY and FYNNEI.

The chain joins TRBV6-1 to TRBJ1-2; D is undetermined. CDR3 size: 13 residues. V dropped 4 bases and J dropped 4 bases, with 10 bases sitting between them. Looked up from germline, CDR1 is MNHNS and CDR2 is SASEGT. The CDR3 loop is CASSGAAGYGYTF. CDR3 in DNA: TGTGCCAGCAGTGGTGCGGCGGGCTATGGCTACACCTTC.

V gene TRBV5-4 combines with J gene TRBJ2-7; the D is unclear. Deletions cut 2 bases from V and 1 base from J, with 10 bases between. The CDR3 contains 14 residues. Germline-derived CDR1 and CDR2 are SGHNT and YYREEE (reference sequence). The CDR3 DNA reads TGTGCCAGCAGCTTTATGGGGTCGTCCTACGAGCAGTACTTC. Translating it yields CASSFMGSSYEQYF.

The V call is TRBV7-3, the J call TRBJ2-1; possible D gene TRBD2, 7 bases. Trimming pared 1 base from V and 7 bases from J, leaving 17 bases between. This CDR3 has 16 residues. Germline V gene sequence: CDR1 SGHTA, CDR2 FQGTGA. The DNA of the CDR3 is TGTGCCAGCAGCTTAAGGGCGGGGGCCGAGGGGAATGAGCAGTTCTTC. Translation gives CASSLRAGAEGNEQFF.

This chain links TRBV6-6 with TRBJ2-7; 11 positions agree with TRBD2. J gave up 6 bases and V 6 bases, and 7 bases lay outside the gene matches. The length of the CDR3 is 14 residues. Germline loops: CDR1 MNHNY, CDR2 SVGAGI (reference sequence). CDR3 DNA sequence: TGTGCCAGCAGGCAGGCACTAGCGGGAGCCGAGCAGTACTTC. This sequence encodes CASRQALAGAEQYF.

The rearrangement uses TRBV5-6 and TRBJ2-7, with 7 positions matching TRBD1. The length of the CDR3 is 15 residues. The J segment lost 3 bases and the V segment lost 0 bases, leaving 6 bases of the junction unmatched. Looked up from germline, CDR1 is SGHDT and CDR2 is YYEEEE. CDR3 sequence: CASSLGDRYYYEQYF. The CDR3 DNA reads as TGTGCCAGCAGCTTGGGGGACAGATATTACTACGAGCAGTACTTC.

The chain recombines TRBV9 with TRBJ1-5; D possibly corresponds to TRBD1 (5 bases). From germline, CDR1 is SGDLS and CDR2 YYNGEE. V shed 2 bases and J shed 7 bases, with 10 bases lying between them. There are 13 residues in the CDR3. The CDR3 sequence is CASSVRDGQPQHF. CDR3 sequence (DNA): TGTGCCAGCAGCGTCAGGGATGGACAGCCCCAGCATTTT. The full variable domain, in which reference TRBV9 and TRBJ1-5 provide the parts outside the CDR3, is DSGVTQTPKHLITATGQRVTLRCSPRSGDLSVYWYQQSLDQGLQFLIQYYNGEERAKGNILERFSAQQFPDLHSELNLSSLELGDSALYFCASSVRDGQPQHFGDGTRLSIL.

This clone was counted a few times. The V and J genes are TRBV19 and TRBJ1-2; 9 bases map to TRBD1. Germline loops: CDR1 LNHDA, CDR2 SQIVND (reference sequence). The CDR3 consists of 13 residues. After removal of 7 bases from V and 8 bases from J, the junction contained 8 bases not matched to a gene. The CDR3 is CASNSQGAEGYTF. As DNA, the CDR3 is TGTGCCAGTAATTCACAGGGGGCGGAAGGCTACACCTTC.

The chain couples TRBV4-3 to TRBJ2-5; D perhaps matches TRBD1 (6 bases). The CDR3 is made up of 15 amino acids. The germline V gene has CDR1 LGHNA and CDR2 YSLEER. Trimming pared 0 bases from V and 4 bases from J, leaving 12 bases between. CDR3 sequence: CASSQDLTGLETQYF. CDR3 DNA sequence: TGCGCCAGCAGCCAAGATTTGACAGGCCTAGAGACCCAGTACTTC.

The chain recombines TRBV11-2 with TRBJ2-1; TRBD1 aligns across 8 bases. The CDR3 has 14 amino acids. Germline CDR1 and CDR2: SGHAT and FQNNGV. Trimming removed 5 bases from V and 9 bases from J; junction bases left unmatched: 9. The CDR3 DNA is TGTGCCAGCAGCAGGAGACAGGGGTTCGTTGAGCAGTTCTTC. Translation: CASSRRQGFVEQFF.

The chain links TRBV20-1 to TRBJ2-1; D unresolved. V was trimmed by 5 bases and J by 3 bases, leaving 2 bases between them. Per germline, CDR1 DFQATT and CDR2 SNEGSKA (reference sequence). The length of the CDR3 is 10 residues. CDR3 in amino acids: CSADYNEQFF. CDR3 sequence (DNA): TGCAGTGCTGACTACAATGAGCAGTTCTTC.